These 18 T cell receptor beta chains share one sample of origin, sequenced in a study of blood T cells in healthy people across ages (dated by TCRdb to between 2015 and 2016). The library came from 5' RACE. A second roughly 6 to 12 cycle PCR used a sample-barcoded 5' primer and a J-beta primer mix. Using fastp at Q25 and MiXCR, TCRdb reprocessed the public reads and kept productive beta chains. Rows are unified per CDR3 protein, each entry keeping the most common DNA and genes. Across this sample there are around 1,900,000 distinct CDR3 sequences, with 35% to 50% seen only once. Jointly, the top ten make up 20% to 25% of the sample. The sequenced material came from blood. These receptor sequences come from a human donor in good health.

The J gene is TRBJ2-7, the V gene TRBV2; D uncertain. The length of the CDR3 is 14 residues. Germline V gene sequence: CDR1 SNHLY, CDR2 FYNNEI. Trimming took 1 base from V and 5 from J, leaving 12 bases between them. The CDR3 bases are TGTGCCAGCAGTGAAGATACATTAGGTAACGAGCAGTACTTC. As protein: CASSEDTLGNEQYF. Based on the CDR3 plus reference TRBV2 and TRBJ2-7, the full variable domain is EPEVTQTPSHQVTQMGQEVILRCVPISNHLYFYWYRQILGQKVEFLVSFYNNEISEKSEIFDDQFSVERPDGSNFTLKIRSTKLEDSAMYFCASSEDTLGNEQYFGPGTRLTVT.

V is TRBV5-1 and J is TRBJ2-3; maybe TRBD2 (6 bases). V was shortened by 5 bases and J by 2 bases, with 24 bases between the two germline ends. The CDR3 is made up of 18 amino acids. Germline assignment: CDR1 SGHRS and CDR2 YFSETQ. CDR3 coding DNA: TGCGCCAGCAGTCCCCAACCAGGAGGTGCGGGGTCCACAGATACGCAGTATTTT. Amino acids: CASSPQPGGAGSTDTQYF.

The chain joins TRBV29-1 to TRBJ2-7; no definite D call. This CDR3 has 13 residues. Per the germline V gene, CDR1 is SQVTM and CDR2 is ANQGSEA. Trimming took 6 bases from V and 2 from J, leaving 14 bases between them. In DNA, the CDR3 is TGCAGCGTCAAGGGTCTCAATACCTACGAGCAGTACTTC. It is translated as CSVKGLNTYEQYF.

The V call is TRBV7-9, the J call TRBJ2-4; no clear D. The tail of the sequence fits TRBJ2-5 better, so the J call may be wrong. Germline V gene data show CDR1 as SEHNR and CDR2 as FQNEAQ (reference sequence). CDR3 length: 10 residues. In nucleotides, the CDR3 is TGTGCCGCACACCAAGAGACCCAGTACTTC. This encodes CAAHQETQYF.

The V and J genes are TRBV7-6 and TRBJ1-6; TRBD1 agrees at 10 bases. The junction had 14 bases not matched to a gene; V was cut back by 2 bases and J by 13 bases. The CDR3 runs 17 residues. Germline CDR1 SGHVS, CDR2 FNYEAQ. The CDR3, as DNA: TGTGCCAGCAGCTTAAGGACAGGGGGTATTACTATGGGTCCCCTCCACTTT. This sequence encodes CASSLRTGGITMGPLHF.

This chain links TRBV5-1 with TRBJ2-7; TRBD1 aligns across 8 bases. V shed 0 bases, J shed 6 bases, and the junction held 8 bases outside the gene matches. Germline V gene lookup returns CDR1 SGHRS and CDR2 YFSETQ. This CDR3 region has 15 residues. CDR3 residues: CASSLGQGSCTEQYF. The CDR3 DNA is TGCGCCAGCAGCTTGGGACAGGGGTCCTGTACCGAGCAGTACTTC.

This clonotype was seen only a few times. The chain uses TRBV7-6 and TRBJ2-1, with TRBD2 as a possible D gene (5 bases). Per germline, CDR1 SGHVS and CDR2 FNYEAQ. The CDR3 sequence is 15 residues long. V lost 2 bases, J lost 2 bases, and 10 bases lay in between. In DNA form, the CDR3 reads TGTGCCAGCAGCTTAAGGAGGACTGCCTACAATGAGCAGTTCTTC. Amino acid sequence: CASSLRRTAYNEQFF.

V is TRBV7-2 and J is TRBJ2-3; unclear D gene. The germline V gene encodes CDR1 SGHTA and CDR2 FQGNSA. CDR3 length equals 13 residues. V was trimmed by 3 bases and J by 6 bases, leaving 10 bases between them. The CDR3 loop is CASSFKSADTQYF. The CDR3 DNA sequence: TGTGCCAGCAGCTTTAAGTCAGCGGATACGCAGTATTTT.

The CDR3 nucleotides are TGCAGTGCTAGTCGCCAGCGGTCTAGCACAGATACGCAGTATTTT. Amino acids: CSASRQRSSTDTQYF. This chain connects TRBV20-1 to TRBJ2-3, with D perhaps matching TRBD2 (5 bases). The CDR3 has 15 amino acids. CDR1 is DFQATT and CDR2 is SNEGSKA in the germline V gene (reference sequence). V was shortened by 3 bases and J by 0 bases, with 13 bases between the two germline ends.

The V and J genes are TRBV5-1 and TRBJ2-5; D remains ambiguous. V lost 3 bases and J lost 1, with 10 bases in between. Germline V gene data show CDR1 as SGHRS and CDR2 as YFSETQ. The CDR3 runs to 14 residues. The DNA of the CDR3 is TGCGCCAGCAGCTCGCAGGTACCCCAAGAGACCCAGTACTTC. Amino acids: CASSSQVPQETQYF.

The V gene is TRBV7-2, the J gene TRBJ1-2, with TRBD1 matching over 8 bases. The V gene end was trimmed by 2 bases and the J gene end by 6 bases; junction bases not matched to a gene: 8. Germline assignment: CDR1 SGHTA and CDR2 FQGNSA. The CDR3 runs 15 residues. This CDR3 is CASSLTDRAVDGYTF. The CDR3 DNA sequence: TGTGCCAGCAGCTTAACGGACAGGGCTGTTGATGGCTACACCTTC. The full variable domain, completed using reference TRBV7-2 and TRBJ1-2, is GAGVSQSPSNKVTEKGKDVELRCDPISGHTALYWYRQSLGQGLEFLIYFQGNSAPDKSGLPSDRFSAERTGGSVSTLTIQRTQQEDSAVYLCASSLTDRAVDGYTFGSGTRLTVV.

The rearrangement links TRBV7-9 to TRBJ2-6, with D maybe TRBD2 (5 bases). Germline CDR1 SEHNR, CDR2 FQNEAQ (reference sequence). The CDR3 runs 18 residues. Deletions cut 0 bases from V and 4 bases from J, with 16 bases between. As DNA, the CDR3 is TGTGCCAGCAGCTTAGCGGGAACCCAAGCGGCGGGGGCCAACGTCCTGACTTTC. Residues: CASSLAGTQAAGANVLTF.

The rearrangement links TRBV7-3 to TRBJ2-1, with 7 bases lining up with TRBD1. The CDR3 totals 15 residues. The ends lost 5 bases at V and 5 bases at J; junction bases unmatched: 9. Germline-derived CDR1 and CDR2 are SGHTA and FQGTGA. CDR3 DNA: TGTGCCAGCAGCCTACACCGGGACAGAAACAATGAGCAGTTCTTC. Translating gives CASSLHRDRNNEQFF.

The chain combines TRBV7-8 with TRBJ2-4; D might be TRBD1 or TRBD2, each matching 6 bases. The J call could be wrong; TRBJ2-7 is a better fit for the DNA end. The CDR3 has 17 amino acids. The germline V gene has CDR1 SGHVS and CDR2 FQNEAQ. CDR3 coding DNA: TGTGCCAGCAGCTTAGTACGGGGCAGGGGAGGTGGAGACGAGCAGTACTTC. This codes for CASSLVRGRGGGDEQYF.

This clonotype has just a few counts. The chain links TRBV24-1 to TRBJ2-7; maybe TRBD1 (6 bases). This CDR3 is 18 amino acids long. Germline CDR1 is KGHDR and CDR2 is SFDVKD. The V and J ends lost 0 bases and 2 bases respectively, with 19 bases between them. The CDR3 DNA reads TGTGCCACCAGTGATTTGCAGGGTCAGGGGTCGTTCCCCTACGAGCAGTACTTC. It is translated as CATSDLQGQGSFPYEQYF.

The chain carries TRBV12-3 or TRBV12-4 and TRBJ1-1; D gene unclear. The length of the CDR3 is 16 residues. V was clipped by 1 base and J by 1 base, with 13 bases between them. For the CDR3, the DNA is TGTGCCAGCAGTTTAGACATTTGGACGGCGAACACTGAAGCTTTCTTT. It is translated as CASSLDIWTANTEAFF.

This sequence joins TRBV4-3 and TRBJ1-2; possible D gene TRBD1, 6 bases. Trimming stripped 3 bases from V and 4 bases from J, with 12 bases between. The CDR3 totals 14 residues. CDR1 LGHNA and CDR2 YSLEER come from the germline V gene. This chain's CDR3 is CASSQIGQTYGYTF. The CDR3, as DNA: TGCGCCAGCAGCCAGATAGGACAGACCTATGGCTACACCTTC.

Ten or more counts support this clonotype. The chain has TRBV7-8 and TRBJ2-7; the D is unclear. Germline V gene sequence: CDR1 SGHVS, CDR2 FQNEAQ. The CDR3 sequence is 11 residues long. V was cut by 4 bases and J by 5 bases, with 6 bases left in between. CDR3 in amino acids: CASSYIDEQYF. The CDR3 DNA follows: TGTGCCAGCAGCTACATAGACGAGCAGTACTTC. The whole variable domain, filled in from reference TRBV7-8 and TRBJ2-7, reads GAGVSQSPRYKVAKRGQDVALRCDPISGHVSLFWYQQALGQGPEFLTYFQNEAQLDKSGLPSDRFFAERPEGSVSTLKIQRTQQEDSAVYLCASSYIDEQYFGPGTRLTVT.